These 21 T cell receptor beta chains were all obtained from the same sample, sequenced in a study of cytomegalovirus exposure and HLA in healthy donors. Primers: 60 Vbeta forward and 13 Jbeta reverse. Here immunoSEQ multiplex PCR was the method, and the copy in TCRdb shows in-frame clones only, minus some. Among around 130,000 clones, 75% to 85% were seen once, and the ten largest hold 5.5% to 7%. Sequenced input: PBMCs. Receptors originate from a woman in her 40s in good health and CMV-seropositive.

The chain couples TRBV10-1 to TRBJ1-1, with D unclear. The V end lost 6 bases, the J end lost 2 bases, and 7 bases lay between the germline ends. There are 12 residues in the CDR3. CDR1 and CDR2 from the germline V gene are WNHNN and SYGVQD (reference sequence). Here the CDR3 reads CASSRGNTEAFF. The CDR3 DNA follows: TGCGCCAGCAGCAGAGGTAACACTGAAGCTTTCTTT.

This rearrangement joins TRBV14 to TRBJ2-2, with 9 bases fitting TRBD1. The CDR3 consists of 14 residues. Trimming took 4 bases from V and 10 from J; bases not matched to a gene: 7. Germline CDR1 SGHDN, CDR2 FVKESK. The CDR3 reads CASSPTTGGLELFF. CDR3 sequence (DNA): TGTGCCAGCAGCCCAACTACAGGGGGCCTGGAGCTGTTTTTT.

V is TRBV7-9 and J is TRBJ2-7; TRBD1 aligns across 7 bases. Germline V gene lookup returns CDR1 SEHNR and CDR2 FQNEAQ (reference sequence). Trimming at V came to 6 bases and at J to 6 bases, leaving 17 bases not matched to a gene. The CDR3 is made up of 16 amino acids. The CDR3 nucleotides read TGTGCCAGCAGTCCAACTACGGGACAGATCCCTGGCGAGCAGTACTTC. This translates into CASSPTTGQIPGEQYF.

This clone is a singleton in its sample. The chain has TRBV15 and TRBJ2-7; a possible D gene is TRBD2 (6 bases). The CDR3 has 13 residues. The V and J ends lost 3 bases and 1 base respectively, with 7 bases between them. Germline loops: CDR1 LNHNV, CDR2 YYDKDF (reference sequence). CDR3 in DNA: TGTGCCACCAGCAGCCGGGGGTCCTACGAGCAGTACTTC. Residues: CATSSRGSYEQYF.

V usage is TRBV9 and J usage is TRBJ2-1; 7 bases match TRBD2. V was pared by 2 bases and J by 7 bases, with 9 bases of the junction left unmatched. The CDR3 extends over 15 amino acids. Germline assignment: CDR1 SGDLS and CDR2 YYNGEE. The CDR3 sequence: CASSVAGALQNEQFF. The CDR3 DNA sequence: TGTGCCAGCAGCGTGGCGGGAGCTTTACAAAATGAGCAGTTCTTC.

The chain uses TRBV6-1 and TRBJ1-1; 10 bases line up with TRBD1. The CDR3 is 13 residues long. Germline values: CDR1 MNHNS, CDR2 SASEGT. The V gene end was trimmed by 6 bases and the J gene end by 11 bases; junction bases not matched to a gene: 9. The CDR3 DNA is TGTGCCAGCAGCAGGGACAGGGGTAAAGCGGCTTTCTTT. This sequence encodes CASSRDRGKAAFF.

This chain links TRBV25-1 with TRBJ2-7, with 7 bases lining up with TRBD1. Germline CDR1 reads MGHDK; CDR2 reads SYGVNS. The CDR3 is 15 amino acids. Trimming cost V 1 base and J 2 bases; bases outside gene matches: 5. The CDR3 bases are TGTGCCAGCAGTGAATGGACCCAGGGGGCCTACGAGCAGTACTTC. It encodes CASSEWTQGAYEQYF.

The chain joins TRBV5-4 to TRBJ2-7; the D gene is possibly TRBD2 (6 bases). Trimming took off 4 bases at V and 3 bases at J, with 14 bases between the two ends. Germline CDR1 reads SGHNT; CDR2 reads YYREEE (reference sequence). CDR3 size: 14 residues. CDR3 nucleotide sequence: TGTGCCAGCAGCCTGGGGGACTCGCGCTACGAGCAGTACTTC. Protein: CASSLGDSRYEQYF.

This clone was seen only once. The CDR3 loop is CASSQHRGGDTQYF. In DNA form, the CDR3 reads TGTGCCAGCAGCCAACATAGGGGAGGAGATACGCAGTATTTT. The chain uses TRBV14 and TRBJ2-3; perhaps TRBD2 as D (6 bases). CDR1 is SGHDN and CDR2 is FVKESK in the germline V gene. Trimming removed 2 bases from V and 5 bases from J, with 11 bases in between. This CDR3 is built from 14 residues.

The chain links TRBV11-2 to TRBJ1-2, with D perhaps matching TRBD1 (5 bases). The germline gives CDR1 SGHAT, CDR2 FQNNGV. V lost 1 base, J lost 12 bases, and 12 bases lay in between. The CDR3 is made up of 12 amino acids. The CDR3 DNA reads TGTGCCAGCAGCTTAGTAACGGGGGTTCACACCTTC. Amino acid sequence: CASSLVTGVHTF.

J is TRBJ2-5 and V is TRBV5-1; 8 nucleotides match TRBD1. CDR1 SGHRS and CDR2 YFSETQ come from the germline V gene. The V gene end was trimmed by 4 bases and the J gene end by 5 bases; junction bases not matched to a gene: 4. The CDR3 has 13 residues. The CDR3 sequence: CASSPDRVETQYF. The CDR3 nucleotides read TGCGCCAGCAGCCCGGACAGGGTGGAGACCCAGTACTTC.

This clone was detected a few times. The chain is built from TRBV30 and TRBJ1-1; no clear D. The length of the CDR3 is 15 residues. Germline CDR1 reads GTSNPN; CDR2 reads SVGIG (reference sequence). The V end lost 4 bases, the J end lost 1 base, and 16 bases lay between the germline ends. In DNA form, the CDR3 reads TGTGCCTGGATCGAGATTACGGAGAGGAACACTGAAGCTTTCTTT. It translates to CAWIEITERNTEAFF.

CDR3 nucleotides: TGTGCCAGCAGCTCTCAGGGCCACTATGGCTACACCTTC. Protein: CASSSQGHYGYTF. The chain is built from TRBV9 and TRBJ1-2; possibly TRBD1 for D (5 bases). Germline-derived CDR1 and CDR2 are SGDLS and YYNGEE. The CDR3 spans 13 residues. V was pared by 4 bases and J by 3 bases, with 10 bases between.

J is TRBJ1-3 and V is TRBV4-1; D is possibly TRBD1 (5 bases). CDR1 and CDR2 from the germline V gene are MGHRA and YSYEKL. The length of the CDR3 is 14 residues. The germline V and J ends were trimmed by 1 base and 4 bases, with 8 bases remaining between them. CDR3 DNA sequence: TGCGCCAGCAGCCAAGCCGACAGAGGAAACACCATATATTTT. It codes for CASSQADRGNTIYF.

The chain combines TRBV9 with TRBJ2-1; 8 bases agree with TRBD2. CDR3 length equals 15 residues. Germline values: CDR1 SGDLS, CDR2 YYNGEE. The junction had 9 bases not matched to a gene; V was cut back by 4 bases and J by 6 bases. The CDR3 loop is CASSPPGGRTNEQFF. In DNA form, the CDR3 reads TGTGCCAGCAGCCCCCCCGGCGGGAGGACCAATGAGCAGTTCTTC.

The chain uses TRBV6-5 and TRBJ1-2; no firm D call. Trimming removed 8 bases at V and 1 base at J, with 17 bases between. The CDR3 spans 15 residues. The germline V gene has CDR1 MNHEY and CDR2 SVGAGI. The CDR3: CASGLGAVNNYGYTF. CDR3 in DNA: TGTGCCAGCGGATTGGGCGCAGTAAATAACTATGGCTACACCTTC.

The rearrangement links TRBV4-3 to TRBJ2-7; 7 bases agree with TRBD1. V lost 4 bases and J lost 2; bases outside the gene matches: 8. This CDR3 is built from 15 residues. Germline V lookup: CDR1 LGHNA, CDR2 YSLEER. DNA for the CDR3: TGCGCCAGCAGCCCACAACAGGGGTACGCCTACGAGCAGTACTTC. This codes for CASSPQQGYAYEQYF.

The rearrangement joins TRBV2 to TRBJ2-1; possible D gene TRBD2, 5 bases. CDR1 SNHLY and CDR2 FYNNEI come from the germline V gene. The CDR3 is 15 residues long. V was clipped by 4 bases and J by 8 bases, with 18 bases between them. CDR3 DNA sequence: TGTGCCAGCAGTGCGACGGGCGTCGGGGTGGATGAGCAGTTCTTC. Its protein product is CASSATGVGVDEQFF.

The chain uses TRBV6-1 and TRBJ1-6; D is perhaps TRBD1 (5 bases). The germline V gene encodes CDR1 MNHNS and CDR2 SASEGT. V gave up 10 bases and J gave up 7 bases, with 11 bases separating them. This CDR3 contains 12 residues. CDR3 amino acids: CATGQGNSPLHF. The CDR3 region has the DNA TGTGCCACCGGTCAGGGAAATTCACCCCTCCACTTT.

The J gene is TRBJ1-4, the V gene TRBV6-5, with no clear D. Per germline, CDR1 MNHEY and CDR2 SVGAGI. V was pared by 6 bases and J by 8 bases, with 10 bases between. The CDR3 runs 12 residues. The CDR3 is CASRIGSEKLFF. The CDR3 nucleotides are TGTGCCAGCAGAATAGGGAGCGAAAAACTGTTTTTT.

The J gene is TRBJ1-1, the V gene TRBV19, with D possibly being TRBD1 (6 bases). V lost 6 bases and J 2 bases, leaving 10 bases between the germline ends. The CDR3 is 13 amino acids. Germline CDR1 reads LNHDA; CDR2 reads SQIVND (reference sequence). The CDR3 DNA is TGTGCCAGTAGGCCGGACAGAAACACTGAAGCTTTCTTT. Its protein is CASRPDRNTEAFF.